These 20 T cell receptor beta chains came from one sample sequenced in a study of Graves' ophthalmopathy and Graves' hyperthyroidism. RNA transcripts were the template, and TCR beta CDR3 regions were amplified from them. An opening RT-PCR round employed HTBI primers and preceded a second-round multiplex PCR. TCRdb passed the multiplex PCR reads through MiXCR, listing each CDR3 protein once. The top ten clones hold around 3.3% of a sample with over 650,000 distinct CDR3 sequences, approximately 39% of them seen once. Input material: peripheral blood. These receptor sequences come from an adult man with Graves' ophthalmopathy.

Many counts were recorded for this clonotype. The chain recombines TRBV11-2 with TRBJ1-2; D remains ambiguous. Trimming left V 3 bases short and J 4 bases short, with 12 bases between. The CDR3 totals 14 residues. From germline, CDR1 is SGHAT and CDR2 FQNNGV. CDR3 amino acids: CASSFLQAAYGYTF. CDR3 DNA: TGTGCCAGCAGCTTCCTCCAGGCCGCCTATGGCTACACCTTC.

This clonotype was recorded a few times. The J gene is TRBJ1-2, the V gene TRBV10-3; the D is unclear. This CDR3 is built from 12 residues. Trimming removed 10 bases at V and 6 bases at J, with 15 bases between. CDR1 and CDR2 from the germline V gene are ENHRY and SYGVKD. In DNA, the CDR3 is TGTGCCACCACCCCCCGAGAGGATGGCTACACCTTC. As protein: CATTPREDGYTF.

The chain carries TRBV7-8 and TRBJ2-7; maybe TRBD2 (5 bases). The DNA matches TRBJ2-1 better at its end, which makes the J call doubtful. Germline CDR1 SGHVS, CDR2 FQNEAQ. The CDR3 is made up of 13 amino acids. CDR3 in amino acids: CASSLGTEWEQFF. CDR3 nucleotide sequence: TGTGCCAGCAGCTTAGGGACTGAGTGGGAGCAGTTCTTC.

This clonotype occurred once. The rearrangement links TRBV25-1 to TRBJ2-5; tentative D call: TRBD2 (5 bases). CDR1 and CDR2 from the germline V gene are MGHDK and SYGVNS. The CDR3 consists of 13 residues. V lost 6 bases and J lost 5, with 13 bases in between. The CDR3 sequence is CASRERATETQYF. CDR3 nucleotides: TGTGCCAGCAGAGAGAGGGCCACGGAGACCCAGTACTTC. The whole variable domain, filled in from reference TRBV25-1 and TRBJ2-5, reads EADIYQTPRYLVIGTGKKITLECSQTMGHDKMYWYQQDPGMELHLIHYSYGVNSTEKGDLSSESTVSRIRTEHFPLTLESARPSHTSQYLCASRERATETQYFGPGTRLLVL.

The sample holds many counts of this clonotype. The CDR3 coding sequence is TGTGCCAGCAGCGGACAGGGTGAGGCTTTCTTT. Translating it yields CASSGQGEAFF. The chain is built from TRBV9 and TRBJ1-1, with 7 positions matching TRBD1. Trimming took 3 bases from V and 11 from J; bases not matched to a gene: 4. Per germline, CDR1 SGDLS and CDR2 YYNGEE. This CDR3 is built from 11 residues.

There are many counts of this clonotype. This rearrangement joins TRBV6-5 to TRBJ2-6; D unresolved. Per germline, CDR1 MNHEY and CDR2 SVGAGI. CDR3 length: 15 residues. Trimming stripped 2 bases from V and 1 base from J, with 6 bases between. The DNA for the CDR3 is TGTGCCAGCAGTTACCTGAGATCTGGGGCCAACGTCCTGACTTTC. Protein sequence: CASSYLRSGANVLTF.

V is TRBV2 and J is TRBJ2-6; D not resolved. Germline V CDR1 and CDR2: SNHLY, FYNNEI. The CDR3 has 8 residues. Deletions cut 8 bases from V and 16 bases from J, with 6 bases between. This CDR3 reads CASPRLTF. In DNA form, the CDR3 reads TGTGCCAGCCCTCGACTGACTTTC. Together with reference TRBV2 and TRBJ2-6, the CDR3 gives the full variable domain: EPEVTQTPSHQVTQMGQEVILRCVPISNHLYFYWYRQILGQKVEFLVSFYNNEISEKSEIFDDQFSVERPDGSNFTLKIRSTKLEDSAMYFCASPRLTFGAGSRLTVL.

This clonotype has a count of ten or more. The chain recombines TRBV5-1 with TRBJ1-2; D not certain. Per germline, CDR1 SGHRS and CDR2 YFSETQ. Trimming removed 3 bases from V and 1 base from J, with 10 bases in between. This CDR3 has 14 amino acids. The CDR3 is CASSSPGVNYGYTF. CDR3 DNA sequence: TGCGCCAGCAGCTCCCCGGGAGTTAACTATGGCTACACCTTC.

This clonotype has just one count. The J gene is TRBJ2-7, the V gene TRBV11-1, with D perhaps matching TRBD1 (5 bases). The ends were cut back, 5 bases at V and 7 bases at J, with 21 bases in the middle. This CDR3 is built from 15 residues. The germline CDR1 and CDR2 sequences are SGHAT and FQDESV (reference sequence). In DNA form, the CDR3 reads TGTGCCAGCAGCCCACCTCGGGCAGGGCACAGGGAGCAGTACTTC. It is translated as CASSPPRAGHREQYF.

V usage is TRBV29-1 and J usage is TRBJ1-1; 12 bases agree with TRBD1. Germline V gene lookup returns CDR1 SQVTM and CDR2 ANQGSEA. J lost 7 bases, V lost 7 bases, and 7 bases had no gene match. This CDR3 contains 13 residues. The CDR3 DNA sequence: TGCAGCGCCGGGACAGGGGGCGCAAATGAAGCTTTCTTT. Translating gives CSAGTGGANEAFF.

The chain employs TRBV20-1 and TRBJ2-2; TRBD2 matches at 15 bases. The CDR3 loop spans 17 amino acids. Germline trimming cut 3 bases from V and 6 bases from J; bases unmatched to any gene: 8. CDR1 and CDR2 (germline): DFQATT, SNEGSKA (reference sequence). The CDR3 DNA is TGCAGTGCTAGCCCGGGACTAGCGGGAGGACTCTCCGGGGAGCTGTTTTTT. This sequence encodes CSASPGLAGGLSGELFF.

In the case of this clonotype: A much larger clone lies one base from this, so it may be a read error. This chain joins TRBV9 and TRBJ2-7; 9 positions agree with TRBD2. Per germline, CDR1 SGDLS and CDR2 YYNGEE. This CDR3 spans 14 amino acids. Trimming cost V 4 bases and J 3 bases; bases outside gene matches: 5. CDR3: CASSPSGRYYEQYF. The CDR3 nucleotides read TGTGCCAGCAGCCCCAGCGGGAGGTACTACGAGCAGTACTTC.

The DNA of the CDR3 is TGTGCCAGCAGCTCACAAAGACAGGGGGAGCTGTTTTTT. Amino acid sequence: CASSSQRQGELFF. This chain links TRBV7-8 with TRBJ2-2; the D gene is possibly TRBD1 (5 bases). From germline, CDR1 is SGHVS and CDR2 FQNEAQ. There are 13 residues in the CDR3. V was clipped by 4 bases and J by 8 bases, with 11 bases between them.

For this clonotype: At one end, the junction sequence differs from germline, possibly due to a read error. This rearrangement joins TRBV5-6 to TRBJ2-7, with 7 nucleotides matching TRBD2. Looked up from germline, CDR1 is SGHDT and CDR2 is YYEEEE. CDR3 length: 12 residues. The CDR3 here is CASSLWTAGDPF. As DNA, the CDR3 is TGTGCCAGCAGCTTGTGGACGGCGGGGGATCCCTTC.

The V and J genes are TRBV20-1 and TRBJ1-6; 9 bases agree with TRBD1. Germline V CDR1 and CDR2: DFQATT, SNEGSKA (reference sequence). Unmatched junction bases numbered 7, after V lost 3 bases and J lost 10 bases. There are 14 residues in the CDR3. CDR3 loop: CSASFRQGGSPLHF. The CDR3 DNA reads TGCAGTGCTAGCTTTCGACAGGGGGGATCACCCCTCCACTTT.

The chain uses TRBV2 and TRBJ1-4, with D uncertain. The CDR3 totals 14 residues. CDR1 is SNHLY and CDR2 is FYNNEI in the germline V gene. The V gene lost 5 bases and the J gene lost 3 bases, with 10 bases spanning the gap. The CDR3 coding sequence is TGTGCCAGCAGTTTTTCAGATGCTAATGAAAAACTGTTTTTT. This translates into CASSFSDANEKLFF. Complete variable domain (other parts from reference TRBV2 and TRBJ1-4): EPEVTQTPSHQVTQMGQEVILRCVPISNHLYFYWYRQILGQKVEFLVSFYNNEISEKSEIFDDQFSVERPDGSNFTLKIRSTKLEDSAMYFCASSFSDANEKLFFGSGTQLSVL.

V gene TRBV10-3 combines with J gene TRBJ2-7; D may be TRBD2 (6 bases). CDR1 ENHRY and CDR2 SYGVKD come from the germline V gene. Trimming cost V 4 bases and J 6 bases, with 19 bases left between them. The CDR3 spans 15 residues. The CDR3 protein is CAISARDGSSFEQYF. CDR3 sequence (DNA): TGTGCCATCAGTGCTAGAGACGGGAGTAGCTTCGAGCAGTACTTC.

The rearrangement joins TRBV2 to TRBJ1-6, with a tentative D call TRBD1 (6 bases). CDR1 is SNHLY and CDR2 is FYNNEI in the germline V gene. Trimming took 8 bases from V and 0 from J, leaving 17 bases between them. The length of the CDR3 is 17 residues. CDR3 residues: CASPQDSLSSYNSPLHF. CDR3 DNA: TGTGCCAGCCCGCAGGACAGCCTGAGCTCCTATAATTCACCCCTCCACTTT.

This clonotype came up many times. CDR3 in amino acids: CASSPMFRDFEAFF. The CDR3 region has the DNA TGTGCCAGCAGCCCAATGTTCCGGGACTTTGAAGCTTTCTTT. The gene calls are TRBV7-9 and TRBJ1-1, with D possibly TRBD1 on 5 matching bases. Germline CDR1 reads SEHNR; CDR2 reads FQNEAQ (reference sequence). This CDR3 has 14 amino acids. The V and J ends lost 5 bases and 7 bases respectively, with 17 bases between them.

This clonotype was observed once. The J gene is TRBJ2-2, the V gene TRBV7-3; no firm D call. The ends were cut back, 6 bases at V and 7 bases at J, with 18 bases in the middle. The CDR3 loop spans 15 amino acids. The germline V gene has CDR1 SGHTA and CDR2 FQGTGA. As DNA, the CDR3 is TGTGCCAGCAGTTCCGCCGGGTCCCCGAACGGGGAGCTGTTTTTT. Translating it yields CASSSAGSPNGELFF. Looking up the rest from reference TRBV7-3 and TRBJ2-2 gives the full variable domain: GAGVSQTPSNKVTEKGKYVELRCDPISGHTALYWYRQSLGQGPEFLIYFQGTGAADDSGLPNDRFFAVRPEGSVSTLKIQRTERGDSAVYLCASSSAGSPNGELFFGEGSRLTVL.